This TCR beta chain is from a study of molecular identifiers for immune sequencing clone quantification. Using a CD8+CD4-CCR7+CD45RA+ phenotype, naive CD8 T cells were sorted. The study's findings and limits: The sizes of highly expanded clones could be underestimated when identical TCR molecules share a barcode.

This clonotype occurred a few times. No antigen is known for it. The use of previously described methods and listed TCR primers produced the bulk TCR libraries. TCRdb redid the calling of the PCR reads with MiXCR, one entry per CDR3 protein. The data contain around 470,000 distinct CDR3 sequences, around a fifth of them seen just once; the ten biggest clones take up 0.65% to 0.95%. Specimen: naive CD8+ T cells from blood, with Jurkat cell RNA spiked in. Stated subset: FACS-sorted CD8+CD4-CCR7+CD45RA+ naive T cells. The TCR originated in a human donor in good health. Some libraries in this study had Jurkat cell RNA spiked in.

The CDR3 nucleotides are TGCAGTGCTAGGCGATTCTCCGAGTTAACCTACGAGCAGTACTTC. Translation gives CSARRFSELTYEQYF. The chain combines TRBV20-1 with TRBJ2-7, with unresolved D. In germline, CDR1 is DFQATT, CDR2 SNEGSKA (reference sequence). This CDR3 is built from 15 residues. Trimming shortened V by 3 bases and J by 2 bases, and 17 bases separated the two germline ends.